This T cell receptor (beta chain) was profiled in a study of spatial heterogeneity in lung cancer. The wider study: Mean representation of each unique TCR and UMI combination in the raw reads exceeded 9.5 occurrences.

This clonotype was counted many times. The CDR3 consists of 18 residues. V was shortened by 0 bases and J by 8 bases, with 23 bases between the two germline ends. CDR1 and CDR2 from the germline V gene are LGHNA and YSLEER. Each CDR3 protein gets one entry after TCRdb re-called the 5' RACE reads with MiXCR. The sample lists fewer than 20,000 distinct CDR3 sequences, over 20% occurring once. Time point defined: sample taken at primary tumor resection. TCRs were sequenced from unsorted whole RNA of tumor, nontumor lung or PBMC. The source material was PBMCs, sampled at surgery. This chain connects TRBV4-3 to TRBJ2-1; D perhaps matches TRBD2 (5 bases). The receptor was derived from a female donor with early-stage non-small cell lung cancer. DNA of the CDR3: TGCGCCAGCAGCCAAGATAGGCTAGCTCTTGTTTCGTTATATGAGCAGTTCTTC. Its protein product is CASSQDRLALVSLYEQFF.